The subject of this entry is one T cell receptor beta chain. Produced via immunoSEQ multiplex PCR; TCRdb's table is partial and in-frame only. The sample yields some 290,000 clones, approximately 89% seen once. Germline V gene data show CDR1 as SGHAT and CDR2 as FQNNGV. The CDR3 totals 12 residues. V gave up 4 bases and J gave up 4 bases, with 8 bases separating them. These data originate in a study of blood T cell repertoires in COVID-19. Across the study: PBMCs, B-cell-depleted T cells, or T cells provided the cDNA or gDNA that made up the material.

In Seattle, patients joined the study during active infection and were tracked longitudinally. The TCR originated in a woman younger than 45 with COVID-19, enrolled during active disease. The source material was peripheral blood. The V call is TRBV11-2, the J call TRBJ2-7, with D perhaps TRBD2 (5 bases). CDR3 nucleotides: TGTGCCAGCAGCTCGGAGGAGTACGAGCAGTACTTC. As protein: CASSSEEYEQYF.